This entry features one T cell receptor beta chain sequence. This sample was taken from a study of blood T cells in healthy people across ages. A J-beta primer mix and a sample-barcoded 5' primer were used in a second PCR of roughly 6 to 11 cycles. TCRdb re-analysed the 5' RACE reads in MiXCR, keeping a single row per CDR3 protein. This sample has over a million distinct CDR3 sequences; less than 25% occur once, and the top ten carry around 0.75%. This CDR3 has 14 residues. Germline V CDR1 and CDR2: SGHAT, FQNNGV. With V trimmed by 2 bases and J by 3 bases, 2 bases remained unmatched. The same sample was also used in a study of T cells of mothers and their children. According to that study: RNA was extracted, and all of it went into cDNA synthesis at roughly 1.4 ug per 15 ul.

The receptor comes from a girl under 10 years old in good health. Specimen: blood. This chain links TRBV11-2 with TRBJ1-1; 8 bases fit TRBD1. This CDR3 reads CASSLTTGDTEAFF. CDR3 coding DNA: TGTGCCAGCAGCTTAACGACAGGGGACACTGAAGCTTTCTTT.